A selection of T cell receptor beta chains follows, all from one sample in a study of response to subunit inactivated influenza vaccine. One entry per CDR3 protein results from TCRdb running MiXCR on the RT-PCR reads. The sample gives almost 600,000 distinct CDR3 sequences, approximately 14% of which show up once; 8.5% to 14% is in the top ten. The specimen was PBMCs from blood, collected roughly 13 days after vaccination. Receptor source: a man in his fifties who received an inactivated influenza vaccine. CDR3s include the opening cysteine and the closing phenylalanine or tryptophan. The D gene is left open where the match is weak. Size values are once, few and many counts, or a class for expanded clones, and some rows have none.

d_gene,j_gene,v_gene,abundance,CDR3aa,CDR3nt
.,TRBJ1-2,TRBV4-3,few,CASSQDGFSNYGYTF,TGCGCCAGCAGCCAAGATGGGTTTTCTAACTATGGCTACACCTTC
TRBD1,TRBJ2-2,TRBV7-2,.,CASRSQGASGELFF,TGTGCCAGCAGATCACAGGGGGCGTCCGGGGAGCTGTTTTTT
.,TRBJ2-1,TRBV15,many,CATSRAQGTYNEQFF,TGTGCCACCAGCAGAGCCCAGGGAACGTACAATGAGCAGTTCTTC
.,TRBJ2-5,TRBV12-3/TRBV12-4,.,CARRFRMTQYF,TGTGCCAGACGTTTTAGGATGACCCAGTACTTC
TRBD2,TRBJ2-7,TRBV7-2,.,CASSLVVGGPYEQYF,TGTGCCAGCAGCTTAGTGGTGGGAGGGCCCTACGAGCAGTACTTC
TRBD1,TRBJ2-1,TRBV12-3/TRBV12-4,few,CASSQGQGSLNEQFF,TGTGCCAGCAGTCAAGGACAGGGGTCCCTCAATGAGCAGTTCTTC
TRBD1,TRBJ1-5,TRBV7-8,.,CASSPDRVGNQPQHF,TGTGCCAGCAGCCCGGACAGGGTTGGCAATCAGCCCCAGCATTTT
.,TRBJ1-2,TRBV11-2,few,CASSLTGWVGYTF,TGTGCCAGCAGCTTAACAGGGTGGGTCGGCTACACCTTC
.,TRBJ2-2,TRBV7-2,many,CASSLGVGGNTGELFF,TGTGCCAGCAGCTTAGGTGTAGGGGGAAACACCGGGGAGCTGTTTTTT
.,TRBJ2-1,TRBV20-1,few,CSARALNNEQFF,TGCAGTGCTAGAGCCCTCAACAATGAGCAGTTCTTC
.,TRBJ1-1,TRBV14,few,CASSPPGRGTEAFF,TGTGCCAGCAGCCCCCCGGGGAGGGGCACTGAAGCTTTCTTT
.,TRBJ2-7,TRBV7-3,few,CASSSTGQVEQYF,TGTGCCAGCAGCTCAACGGGGCAGGTGGAGCAGTACTTC
TRBD2,TRBJ2-1,TRBV7-2,many,CASSPPFAGGHNEQFF,TGTGCCAGCAGCCCCCCCTTCGCGGGAGGCCACAATGAGCAGTTCTTC
.,TRBJ2-3,TRBV7-2,.,CASSLAGRVSDTQYF,TGTGCCAGCAGCTTAGCGGGCAGGGTGTCAGATACGCAGTATTTT
.,TRBJ1-1,TRBV6-5,.,CASNTQRTANTEAFF,TGTGCCAGCAATACTCAGCGGACCGCGAACACTGAAGCTTTCTTT
.,TRBJ2-2,TRBV19,.,CASSRNSNTGELFF,TGTGCCAGTAGCAGGAATTCGAACACCGGGGAGCTGTTTTTT
.,TRBJ2-7,TRBV7-9,.,CASSSLAETTTLYEQYF,TGTGCCAGCAGCTCTCTAGCCGAGACTACCACCCTCTACGAGCAGTACTTC
.,TRBJ2-2,TRBV2,.,CASNLAGGTGELFF,TGTGCCAGCAACCTTGCCGGGGGCACCGGGGAGCTGTTTTTT
.,TRBJ2-6,TRBV29-1,.,CSVAGTRSTGANVLTF,TGCAGCGTGGCCGGGACAAGGAGCACTGGGGCCAACGTCCTGACTTTC